One sample yielded the 9 T cell receptor beta chains listed below, sequenced in a study of T-cell memory formation after mild COVID-19. Each CDR3 protein gets one entry after TCRdb re-called the 5' RACE reads with MiXCR. Seen here are hundreds of thousands of distinct CDR3 sequences, roughly 26% observed once, and the top ten hold roughly 8.7%. Sequenced material: PBMCs or a T cell subset sorted from them (not recorded which). The receptors derive from an adult woman who had mild COVID-19 (a few samples of this study predate the infection). Cell type and time point are not known.

This chain links TRBV7-2 with TRBJ1-1; possible D gene TRBD1, 6 bases. This CDR3 is 14 amino acids long. Trimming removed 5 bases from V and 5 bases from J, with 15 bases in between. Germline CDR1 and CDR2: SGHTA and FQGNSA. As DNA, the CDR3 is TGTGCCAGCAGCCGAAACAGGGTGGCGACTGAAGCTTTCTTT. It codes for CASSRNRVATEAFF.

The V and J genes are TRBV7-2 and TRBJ2-7; 14 bases match TRBD2. Unmatched junction bases numbered 7, after V lost 5 bases and J lost 4 bases. Germline lookup yields CDR1 SGHTA and CDR2 FQGNSA. The CDR3 covers 16 residues. The CDR3 sequence is CASSLRLAGGPYEQYF. DNA of the CDR3: TGTGCCAGCAGCCTAAGACTAGCGGGAGGGCCATACGAGCAGTACTTC.

There are a few counts of this clonotype. This sequence joins TRBV27 and TRBJ2-7; 9 positions match TRBD2. CDR1 and CDR2 (germline): MNHEY, SMNVEV (reference sequence). J was trimmed by 7 bases and V by 4 bases; bases with no gene match: 14. This CDR3 comprises 16 residues. CDR3 sequence: CASSSYRGTSRREQYF. DNA of the CDR3: TGTGCCAGCAGTTCATACCGGGGGACTAGCCGTCGTGAGCAGTACTTC.

This clonotype turned up a few times. This chain joins TRBV5-1 and TRBJ2-7; 8 nucleotides line up with TRBD1. Trimming cost V 0 bases and J 11 bases; bases outside gene matches: 7. From germline, CDR1 is SGHRS and CDR2 YFSETQ. This CDR3 has 13 amino acids. The CDR3 protein is CASSLDGRGLKYF. In nucleotides, the CDR3 is TGCGCCAGCAGCTTGGACGGCAGGGGGCTGAAGTACTTC.

The V and J genes are TRBV6-5 and TRBJ1-1, with D maybe TRBD1 (6 bases). Trimming removed 6 bases from V and 2 bases from J, with 16 bases in between. This CDR3 has 15 amino acids. Germline loops: CDR1 MNHEY, CDR2 SVGAGI. This chain's CDR3 is CASREPQGFNTEAFF. In DNA form, the CDR3 reads TGTGCCAGCAGAGAACCACAGGGTTTTAACACTGAAGCTTTCTTT.

This clonotype was detected only a few times. V gene TRBV2 combines with J gene TRBJ2-2; D unresolved. The CDR3 loop spans 15 amino acids. From germline, CDR1 is SNHLY and CDR2 FYNNEI. Trimming took 6 bases from V and 6 from J, leaving 17 bases between them. CDR3 nucleotide sequence: TGTGCCAGCAGGATCGACACGCTTGGTTCCGGGGAGCTGTTTTTT. Protein: CASRIDTLGSGELFF.

This clonotype occurred a few times. The V gene is TRBV7-2, the J gene TRBJ1-6; D is uncertain. From germline, CDR1 is SGHTA and CDR2 FQGNSA. Trimming shortened V by 4 bases and J by 4 bases, and 11 bases separated the two germline ends. The CDR3 totals 15 residues. The chain's CDR3 is CASSSQALYNSPLHF. The CDR3 DNA is TGTGCCAGCAGCTCCCAGGCATTATATAATTCACCCCTCCACTTT.

The rearrangement joins TRBV9 to TRBJ1-6; no reliable D call. V lost 2 bases and J lost 5, with 5 bases in between. The CDR3 is 13 amino acids. Germline V CDR1 and CDR2: SGDLS, YYNGEE. In nucleotides, the CDR3 is TGTGCCAGCAGCGTGACCGATAATTCACCCCTCCACTTT. It yields the protein CASSVTDNSPLHF.

V and J are TRBV20-1 and TRBJ2-3, with D unresolved. In germline, CDR1 is DFQATT, CDR2 SNEGSKA (reference sequence). CDR3 length equals 15 residues. V lost 6 bases, J lost 5 bases, and 21 bases lay in between. CDR3 in amino acids: CSARPEPPERDTQYF. DNA for the CDR3: TGCAGTGCGAGGCCCGAGCCCCCGGAAAGAGATACGCAGTATTTT.